The 26 T cell receptor beta chains reported below all come from one sample, sequenced in a study of blood T cell repertoires in COVID-19. Method: immunoSEQ multiplex PCR; TCRdb's copy keeps in-frame clones and lacks some. Here the sample spans roughly 200,000 clones, roughly four fifths being singletons. Material: peripheral blood. The source is a man aged 50-59 years with active or convalescent COVID-19.

This clone is a singleton in its sample. The V gene is TRBV30, the J gene TRBJ1-6; 8 nucleotides match TRBD1. The CDR3 sequence is 15 residues long. Trimming at V came to 3 bases and at J to 4 bases, leaving 5 bases not matched to a gene. Germline CDR1 GTSNPN, CDR2 SVGIG (reference sequence). CDR3 residues: CAWRTGGRYNSPLHF. The CDR3 coding sequence is TGTGCCTGGAGAACAGGGGGACGATATAATTCACCCCTCCACTTT.

The gene calls are TRBV11-2 and TRBJ1-1; D remains ambiguous. The CDR3 spans 13 residues. The V and J ends lost 3 bases and 5 bases respectively, with 10 bases between them. CDR1 is SGHAT, CDR2 FQNNGV, per germline. CDR3 nucleotide sequence: TGTGCCAGCAGCTTGCCCAGGAGGACTGAAGCTTTCTTT. Amino acid sequence: CASSLPRRTEAFF.

The chain combines TRBV6-5 with TRBJ2-2; the match to TRBD2 covers 7 bases. Germline values: CDR1 MNHEY, CDR2 SVGAGI. The CDR3 is 16 residues long. J lost 5 bases, V lost 1 base, and 7 bases had no gene match. The CDR3 loop reads CASSYLDPRGTGELFF. For the CDR3, the DNA is TGTGCCAGCAGTTACTTGGACCCGCGGGGGACCGGGGAGCTGTTTTTT.

The chain recombines TRBV4-2 with TRBJ2-7; possible D gene TRBD2, 5 bases. Germline lookup yields CDR1 LGHNA and CDR2 YNFKEQ. The CDR3 contains 14 residues. V was shortened by 0 bases and J by 6 bases, with 12 bases between the two germline ends. CDR3: CASSQDTAGGEQYF. CDR3 DNA sequence: TGTGCCAGCAGCCAAGATACAGCTGGAGGCGAGCAGTACTTC.

The CDR3 sequence is CASSLRSGSTEAFF. The CDR3 bases are TGTGCCAGCAGCTTACGATCGGGGAGCACTGAAGCTTTCTTT. The genes are TRBV7-3 and TRBJ1-1; D is uncertain. The germline V gene has CDR1 SGHTA and CDR2 FQGTGA. V was cut by 2 bases and J by 4 bases, with 11 bases left in between. The CDR3 runs 14 residues.

The chain recombines TRBV9 with TRBJ2-7, with D possibly being TRBD2 (6 bases). Germline-derived CDR1 and CDR2 are SGDLS and YYNGEE. This CDR3 is 14 amino acids long. V was trimmed by 1 base and J by 2 bases, leaving 10 bases between them. CDR3: CASSVSGRPYEQYF. DNA for the CDR3: TGTGCCAGCAGCGTATCAGGGAGGCCCTACGAGCAGTACTTC.

The V and J genes are TRBV5-6 and TRBJ1-3, with 7 bases aligning to TRBD1. CDR3 length equals 14 residues. With V trimmed by 4 bases and J by 0 bases, 1 base remained unmatched. The V gene's germline CDR1 is SGHDT and CDR2 YYEEEE. This CDR3 is CASSRQGSGNTIYF. Written as DNA, the CDR3 is TGTGCCAGCAGCCGACAGGGCTCTGGAAACACCATATATTTT.

The chain has TRBV29-1 and TRBJ1-1; 8 bases fit TRBD1. The CDR3 is 14 residues long. Germline V gene sequence: CDR1 SQVTM, CDR2 ANQGSEA. With V trimmed by 1 base and J by 1 base, 2 bases remained unmatched. CDR3 nucleotides: TGCAGCGTTGAAGGGGACAGGAAGAACACTGAAGCTTTCTTT. It encodes CSVEGDRKNTEAFF.

The gene calls are TRBV11-1 and TRBJ2-1; weak D call: TRBD1 (6 bases). Trimming took 0 bases from V and 12 from J, leaving 12 bases between them. This CDR3 has 13 residues. Germline CDR1 and CDR2: SGHAT and FQDESV (reference sequence). CDR3 region: CASSLAEDRLQFF. The CDR3 DNA follows: TGTGCCAGCAGCTTAGCGGAGGACAGACTGCAGTTCTTC. The full variable domain, its missing parts supplied by reference TRBV11-1 and TRBJ2-1, is EAEVAQSPRYKITEKSQAVAFWCDPISGHATLYWYRQILGQGPELLVQFQDESVVDDSQLPKDRFSAERLKGVDSTLKIQPAELGDSAMYLCASSLAEDRLQFFGPGTRLTVL.

The chain recombines TRBV27 with TRBJ1-2, with D tentatively TRBD1 (6 bases). Germline loops: CDR1 MNHEY, CDR2 SMNVEV (reference sequence). The CDR3 loop spans 15 amino acids. V shed 5 bases and J shed 4 bases, with 17 bases lying between them. The CDR3 loop reads CASSHKAGVVYGYTF. The CDR3 nucleotides read TGTGCCAGCAGTCACAAGGCAGGGGTGGTCTATGGCTACACCTTC.

V usage is TRBV12-1 and J usage is TRBJ1-6; whether TRBD1, the table's D call, matches the DNA was not checked. TRBV12-1 is described as a pseudogene. The CDR3 length is 17 residues. The chain's CDR3 is CASSHTVPGQPYSPLHF. The CDR3 nucleotides read TGTGCCAGCAGTCACACCGTCCCGGGACAGCCGTATTCACCCCTCCACTTT.

The CDR3 loop reads CASRMGLLTTDTQYF. CDR3 bases: TGTGCCAGCAGAATGGGACTTCTTACCACAGATACGCAGTATTTT. The chain joins TRBV27 to TRBJ2-3, with D maybe TRBD2 (6 bases). V was cut by 6 bases and J by 2 bases, with 15 bases left in between. Germline V gene data show CDR1 as MNHEY and CDR2 as SMNVEV (reference sequence). The CDR3 contains 15 residues.

The rearrangement uses TRBV7-9 and TRBJ1-1, with no clear D. The CDR3 runs 13 residues. V was pared by 3 bases and J by 10 bases, with 15 bases between. Germline V gene data show CDR1 as SEHNR and CDR2 as FQNEAQ (reference sequence). CDR3 coding DNA: TGTGCCAGCAGCTTGGACTCTGTTGGTGGAGCTTTCTTT. Its translation: CASSLDSVGGAFF. Drawing the rest from reference TRBV7-9 and TRBJ1-1, the complete variable domain is DTGVSQNPRHKITKRGQNVTFRCDPISEHNRLYWYRQTLGQGPEFLTYFQNEAQLEKSRLLSDRFSAERPKGSFSTLEIQRTEQGDSAMYLCASSLDSVGGAFFGQGTRLTVV.

This clone was seen a few times. The J gene is TRBJ1-5, the V gene TRBV7-8; weak D call: TRBD1 (5 bases). This CDR3 is built from 15 residues. Germline V gives CDR1 SGHVS, CDR2 FQNEAQ. The germline V and J ends were trimmed by 2 bases and 3 bases, with 11 bases remaining between them. This CDR3 reads CASSLTDSSNQPQHF. CDR3 bases: TGTGCCAGCAGCTTAACCGACAGTTCCAATCAGCCCCAGCATTTT.

This sequence joins TRBV21-1 and TRBJ2-1; TRBD2, the table's D call, was not compared with the DNA. TRBV21-1 is reported as a pseudogene. This CDR3 is built from 13 residues. The CDR3 DNA sequence: TGTGCCATCAAGACTAGCGGAATCAATGAGCAGTTCTTC. Its translation: CAIKTSGINEQFF.

The rearrangement links TRBV18 to TRBJ1-1, with 7 bases that match TRBD1. CDR1 is KGHSH, CDR2 LQKENI, per germline. Losses at the gene ends were 4 bases for V and 3 bases for J; bases not matched to a gene: 8. This CDR3 region has 15 residues. The CDR3 DNA is TGTGCCAGCTCACTACAGACAGGGCGGGACACTGAAGCTTTCTTT. Encoded protein: CASSLQTGRDTEAFF.

Remarks on this clone: Other DNA sequences in this sample translate to the same CDR3. The rearrangement links TRBV7-2 to TRBJ1-3; D is possibly TRBD1 (5 bases). V was clipped by 5 bases and J by 7 bases, with 12 bases between them. Germline values: CDR1 SGHTA, CDR2 FQGNSA. The CDR3 contains 13 residues. CDR3 protein: CASSLGAGNTIYF. The CDR3, as DNA: TGTGCCAGCAGCCTAGGGGCAGGGAACACCATATATTTT.

The CDR3 protein is CSFLDRVGYTF. CDR3 sequence (DNA): TGCAGCTTCCTGGACAGGGTCGGCTACACCTTC. The rearrangement joins TRBV29-1 to TRBJ1-2; 8 nucleotides match TRBD1. V gave up 8 bases and J gave up 8 bases; unmatched junction bases: 7. The CDR3 covers 11 residues. Per the germline V gene, CDR1 is SQVTM and CDR2 is ANQGSEA.

This rearrangement joins TRBV11-2 to TRBJ1-1, with a possible D match to TRBD1 (5 bases). The CDR3 loop spans 13 amino acids. The germline CDR1 and CDR2 sequences are SGHAT and FQNNGV. Trimming stripped 4 bases from V and 4 bases from J, with 10 bases between. The CDR3 protein is CASSSPGGTEAFF. CDR3 sequence (DNA): TGTGCCAGCAGCTCCCCGGGGGGCACTGAAGCTTTCTTT.

V gene TRBV7-3 combines with J gene TRBJ2-7; D is unresolved. The CDR3 totals 13 residues. Trimming pared 1 base from V and 5 bases from J, leaving 9 bases between. The germline CDR1 and CDR2 sequences are SGHTA and FQGTGA. The CDR3 DNA follows: TGTGCCAGCAGCTTAATTCATGGCCACGAGCAGTACTTC. It specifies CASSLIHGHEQYF.

This chain links TRBV30 with TRBJ1-2; D unresolved. V shed 2 bases and J shed 4 bases, with 11 bases lying between them. The germline V gene has CDR1 GTSNPN and CDR2 SVGIG (reference sequence). The CDR3 has 13 residues. DNA for the CDR3: TGTGCCTGGAGTTTAGACACGGCCTATGGCTACACCTTC. Translated, it gives CAWSLDTAYGYTF.

The chain links TRBV27 to TRBJ1-3; D remains unclear. Germline V lookup: CDR1 MNHEY, CDR2 SMNVEV (reference sequence). The germline V and J ends were trimmed by 6 bases and 0 bases, with 3 bases remaining between them. This CDR3 spans 12 amino acids. The CDR3 bases are TGTGCCAGCAGGTACTCTGGAAACACCATATATTTT. This gives the protein CASRYSGNTIYF.

On this clone: The same CDR3 arises from other DNA sequences in this sample as well. The V and J genes are TRBV2 and TRBJ2-5; 14 bases are a match to TRBD2. V was pared by 4 bases and J by 5 bases, with 3 bases of the junction left unmatched. The CDR3 spans 15 residues. The V gene's germline CDR1 is SNHLY and CDR2 FYNNEI. This CDR3 reads CASSVTSGGGETQYF. As DNA, the CDR3 is TGTGCCAGCAGTGTGACTAGCGGGGGGGGCGAGACCCAGTACTTC.

CDR3 in amino acids: CASSFEDQPQHF. The DNA of the CDR3 is TGTGCCAGCAGTTTTGAGGATCAGCCCCAGCATTTT. V gene TRBV28 combines with J gene TRBJ1-5; D not certain. CDR1 and CDR2 from the germline V gene are MDHEN and SYDVKM. This CDR3 is 12 amino acids long. V lost 3 bases to trimming and J lost 5 bases, with 5 bases between them.

This clone was detected only once. The rearrangement uses TRBV6-5 and TRBJ2-1; maybe TRBD1 (6 bases). Germline V lookup: CDR1 MNHEY, CDR2 SVGAGI. The CDR3 is made up of 13 amino acids. Trimming shortened V by 7 bases and J by 5 bases, and 12 bases separated the two germline ends. This CDR3 reads CASTKQGDNEQFF. The CDR3 coding sequence is TGTGCCAGCACCAAACAGGGCGACAATGAGCAGTTCTTC.

This chain links TRBV25-1 with TRBJ1-4, with D maybe TRBD1 (5 bases). This CDR3 comprises 14 residues. The V end was cut by 4 bases, the J end by 7 bases, with 13 bases between. The germline gives CDR1 MGHDK, CDR2 SYGVNS. CDR3 nucleotide sequence: TGTGCCAGCAGTGCGGGGGGGACGTCTGAAAAACTGTTTTTT. Protein product: CASSAGGTSEKLFF.